These 20 T cell receptor beta chains share one sample of origin, sequenced in a study of blood T cell repertoires in COVID-19. TCRdb's copy holds only in-frame clones and misses some; the assay was immunoSEQ multiplex PCR. The sample records 100,000 or so clones, roughly 90% being singletons. What was sequenced was peripheral blood. Receptors originate from a man aged 55 to 70 with acute or convalescent COVID-19.

V usage is TRBV19 and J usage is TRBJ2-5, with 7 positions matching TRBD2. The germline V gene encodes CDR1 LNHDA and CDR2 SQIVND (reference sequence). J lost 5 bases, V lost 5 bases, and 20 bases had no gene match. The CDR3 covers 18 residues. Written as DNA, the CDR3 is TGTGCCAGTAGTCCCCGGGCCGTTCTAGCGGACCGGAGGGAGACCCAGTACTTC. Translation: CASSPRAVLADRRETQYF.

The gene calls are TRBV11-2 and TRBJ2-1; D may be TRBD1 (6 bases). CDR1 is SGHAT, CDR2 FQNNGV, per germline. This CDR3 contains 15 residues. V was pared by 5 bases and J by 0 bases, with 11 bases between. CDR3 amino acids: CASSEDRSSYNEQFF. The CDR3 region has the DNA TGTGCCAGCAGCGAGGACAGAAGCTCCTACAATGAGCAGTTCTTC.

The rearrangement joins TRBV6-6 to TRBJ1-3; D not certain. This CDR3 comprises 13 residues. The germline CDR1 and CDR2 sequences are MNHNY and SVGAGI (reference sequence). The V gene lost 0 bases and the J gene lost 4 bases, with 4 bases spanning the gap. The chain's CDR3 is CASSYSQGNTIYF. As DNA, the CDR3 is TGTGCCAGCAGTTACTCACAGGGAAACACCATATATTTT.

The chain couples TRBV25-1 to TRBJ1-2; tentative D call: TRBD1 (6 bases). Germline V lookup: CDR1 MGHDK, CDR2 SYGVNS. This CDR3 region has 13 residues. V lost 6 bases, J lost 8 bases, and 16 bases lay in between. The CDR3 sequence: CASSKRGFQGYTF. The CDR3 region has the DNA TGTGCCAGCAGCAAGAGGGGGTTCCAAGGCTACACCTTC.

A single count supports this clone. The gene calls are TRBV30 and TRBJ1-2; tentative D call: TRBD1 (5 bases). CDR3 size: 13 residues. Between the trimmed V and J ends, which lost 0 bases and 5 bases, there was a span of 10 bases. The germline V gene encodes CDR1 GTSNPN and CDR2 SVGIG (reference sequence). CDR3 sequence reads: CAWSVKQGYGYTF. CDR3 bases: TGTGCCTGGAGTGTAAAGCAGGGTTATGGCTACACCTTC.

In this sample, this clone turned up once. V usage is TRBV19 and J usage is TRBJ1-5; D might be TRBD1 (6 bases). The V gene lost 5 bases and the J gene lost 0 bases, with 20 bases spanning the gap. The CDR3 has 18 residues. The germline gives CDR1 LNHDA, CDR2 SQIVND (reference sequence). CDR3 protein: CASSGDTWKGYSNQPQHF. The DNA of the CDR3 is TGTGCCAGTAGTGGGGACACTTGGAAAGGATATAGCAATCAGCCCCAGCATTTT.

This chain links TRBV7-8 with TRBJ1-6; D gene ambiguous. Trimming removed 2 bases from V and 7 bases from J, with 15 bases in between. This CDR3 has 16 amino acids. CDR1 and CDR2 (germline): SGHVS, FQNEAQ. The CDR3 DNA follows: TGTGCCAGCAGCTTATTAGTATCAGGTCGAAATTCACCCCTCCACTTT. This gives the protein CASSLLVSGRNSPLHF. Together with reference TRBV7-8 and TRBJ1-6, the CDR3 gives the full variable domain: GAGVSQSPRYKVAKRGQDVALRCDPISGHVSLFWYQQALGQGPEFLTYFQNEAQLDKSGLPSDRFFAERPEGSVSTLKIQRTQQEDSAVYLCASSLLVSGRNSPLHFGNGTRLTVT.

The chain combines TRBV5-4 with TRBJ1-1, with 8 bases matching TRBD1. This CDR3 spans 15 amino acids. Germline CDR1 SGHNT, CDR2 YYREEE (reference sequence). The V gene end was trimmed by 0 bases and the J gene end by 3 bases; junction bases not matched to a gene: 4. The CDR3 protein is CASSLGTGRDTEAFF. The CDR3 DNA reads as TGTGCCAGCAGCTTGGGGACAGGGCGGGACACTGAAGCTTTCTTT. The complete variable domain, with remaining parts taken from reference TRBV5-4 and TRBJ1-1, reads ETGVTQSPTHLIKTRGQQVTLRCSSQSGHNTVSWYQQALGQGPQFIFQYYREEENGRGNFPPRFSGLQFPNYSSELNVNALELDDSALYLCASSLGTGRDTEAFFGQGTRLTVV.

This clone has only one observation. J is TRBJ1-5 and V is TRBV10-1, with D unresolved. Germline V gene lookup returns CDR1 WNHNN and CDR2 SYGVQD (reference sequence). CDR3 size: 13 residues. V was trimmed by 2 bases and J by 5 bases, leaving 7 bases between them. CDR3: CASSEGRDQPQHF. In DNA form, the CDR3 reads TGCGCCAGCAGTGAGGGGAGGGATCAGCCCCAGCATTTT.

The chain combines TRBV28 with TRBJ2-7; 7 nucleotides line up with TRBD2. The V gene's germline CDR1 is MDHEN and CDR2 SYDVKM. V lost 5 bases and J lost 5; bases outside the gene matches: 9. This CDR3 contains 14 residues. The CDR3 here is CASSPGEGPNEQYV. Here the CDR3 DNA reads TGTGCCAGCAGTCCCGGGGAGGGCCCGAACGAGCAGTACGTC.

The V call is TRBV2, the J call TRBJ2-7, with TRBD2 as a possible D gene (6 bases). The CDR3 runs to 13 residues. The V gene lost 8 bases and the J gene lost 6 bases, with 17 bases spanning the gap. The germline gives CDR1 SNHLY, CDR2 FYNNEI. The CDR3 nucleotides are TGTGCCAGCGATCTTGGGGGTAGCGGCGAGCAGTACTTC. It codes for CASDLGGSGEQYF.

The V gene is TRBV12-3 or TRBV12-4, the J gene TRBJ2-5; 7 bases match TRBD1. This CDR3 contains 13 residues. With V trimmed by 6 bases and J by 7 bases, 8 bases remained unmatched. CDR3: CASSQEQGTTQYF. The DNA for the CDR3 is TGTGCCAGCAGCCAAGAACAGGGGACGACCCAGTACTTC.

The chain employs TRBV5-8 and TRBJ1-1, with a possible D match to TRBD1 (5 bases). The CDR3 consists of 12 residues. Germline V gene data show CDR1 as SGHTS and CDR2 as YDEGEE. V gave up 4 bases and J gave up 8 bases, with 12 bases separating them. The CDR3 here is CASSRLTVEAFF. The CDR3 DNA is TGTGCCAGCAGCAGGTTGACAGTGGAAGCTTTCTTT. Combining the CDR3 with reference TRBV5-8 and TRBJ1-1 gives the whole variable domain EAGVTQSPTHLIKTRGQQATLRCSPISGHTSVYWYQQALGLGLQFLLWYDEGEERNRGNFPPRFSGRQFPNYSSELNVNALELEDSALYLCASSRLTVEAFFGQGTRLTVV.

The chain employs TRBV3-1 (or the pseudogene TRBV3-2) and TRBJ2-5; 9 bases map to TRBD1. Germline CDR1 is LGHDT and CDR2 is YNNKEL (reference sequence). The CDR3 runs 19 residues. V was pared by 0 bases and J by 4 bases, with 15 bases of the junction left unmatched. The CDR3: CASSQEQRTGDDLIETQYF. Written as DNA, the CDR3 is TGTGCCAGCAGCCAAGAGCAGCGGACAGGGGACGATCTGATAGAGACCCAGTACTTC.

This chain joins TRBV9 and TRBJ2-2; TRBD2 might be the D (6 bases). This CDR3 contains 16 residues. CDR1 SGDLS and CDR2 YYNGEE come from the germline V gene. The V gene lost 4 bases and the J gene lost 3 bases, with 16 bases spanning the gap. The CDR3 sequence is CASSPVGGEDTGELFF. The CDR3, as DNA: TGTGCCAGCAGCCCCGTCGGAGGGGAGGACACCGGGGAGCTGTTTTTT.

This clone occurred once. This rearrangement joins TRBV27 to TRBJ1-2, with TRBD1 identical over 8 bases. CDR1 MNHEY and CDR2 SMNVEV come from the germline V gene (reference sequence). Germline trimming cut 0 bases from V and 4 bases from J; bases unmatched to any gene: 4. The CDR3 totals 15 residues. DNA of the CDR3: TGTGCCAGCAGTTTATCAAGGACAGGGTTCTATGGCTACACCTTC. Translating gives CASSLSRTGFYGYTF.

In this sample, this clone turned up once. The chain recombines TRBV11-2 with TRBJ1-1; 7 bases are a match to TRBD1. CDR3 length: 16 amino acids. Germline V gives CDR1 SGHAT, CDR2 FQNNGV. After removal of 6 bases from V and 10 bases from J, the junction contained 20 bases not matched to a gene. CDR3 bases: TGTGCCAGCAGGATTATTCGACAGGGAGGTTTGAGGGGAGCTTTCTTT. Translating it yields CASRIIRQGGLRGAFF.

This clone came up once. V usage is TRBV30 and J usage is TRBJ1-2; unclear D gene. The CDR3 runs 13 residues. V dropped 3 bases and J dropped 6 bases, with 14 bases sitting between them. The germline gives CDR1 GTSNPN, CDR2 SVGIG (reference sequence). The CDR3 DNA is TGTGCCTGGAGGCCCTCCGGGGAGAATGGCTACACCTTC. Translating it yields CAWRPSGENGYTF.

The chain recombines TRBV25-1 with TRBJ1-2; no reliable D call. This CDR3 is built from 15 residues. Germline assignment: CDR1 MGHDK and CDR2 SYGVNS. V lost 0 bases and J lost 3, with 11 bases in between. The CDR3 region has the DNA TGTGCCAGCAGTGAATATGGCCGAAGCGACTATGGCTACACCTTC. It encodes CASSEYGRSDYGYTF.

V is TRBV19 and J is TRBJ1-6; D is unresolved. Trimming cost V 3 bases and J 5 bases, with 5 bases left between them. The CDR3 length is 13 residues. CDR1 and CDR2 from the germline V gene are LNHDA and SQIVND (reference sequence). The CDR3 DNA is TGTGCCAGTAGTATCCAGAATAATTCACCCCTCCACTTT. It is translated as CASSIQNNSPLHF.